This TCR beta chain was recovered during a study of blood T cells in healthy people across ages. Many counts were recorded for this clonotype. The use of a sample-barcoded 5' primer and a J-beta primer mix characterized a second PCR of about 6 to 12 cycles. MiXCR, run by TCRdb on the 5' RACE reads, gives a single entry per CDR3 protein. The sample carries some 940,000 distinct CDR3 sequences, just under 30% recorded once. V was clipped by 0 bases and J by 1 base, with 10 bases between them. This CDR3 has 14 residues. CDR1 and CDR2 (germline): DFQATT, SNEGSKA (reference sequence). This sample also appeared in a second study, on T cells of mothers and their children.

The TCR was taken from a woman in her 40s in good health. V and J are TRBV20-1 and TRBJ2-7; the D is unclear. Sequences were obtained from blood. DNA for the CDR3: TGCAGTGCTAGAGATCTTAAGGTATCCTACGAGCAGTACTTC. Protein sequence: CSARDLKVSYEQYF.